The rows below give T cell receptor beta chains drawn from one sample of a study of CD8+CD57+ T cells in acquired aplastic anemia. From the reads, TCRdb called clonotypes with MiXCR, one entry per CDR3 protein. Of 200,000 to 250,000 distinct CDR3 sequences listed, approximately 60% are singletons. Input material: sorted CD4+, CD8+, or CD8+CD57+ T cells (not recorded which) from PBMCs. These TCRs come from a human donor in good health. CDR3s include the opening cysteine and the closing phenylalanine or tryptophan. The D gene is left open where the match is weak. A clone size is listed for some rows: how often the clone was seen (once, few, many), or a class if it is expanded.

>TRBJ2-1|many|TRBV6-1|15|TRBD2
TGTGCCAGCAGTGGACTAGCGGGAGGTTACAATGAGCAGTTCTTC
CASSGLAGGYNEQFF
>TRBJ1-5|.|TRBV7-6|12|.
TGTGCCAGCAGTTTTTTCAATCAGCCCCAGCATTTT
CASSFFNQPQHF
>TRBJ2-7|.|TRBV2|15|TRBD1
TGTGCCACGAGAGAGGGACAGGGGTATGGATACGAGCAGTACTTC
CATREGQGYGYEQYF
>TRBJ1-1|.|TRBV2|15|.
TGTGCCAGCAGTGTTTCTACAGGGAGAGGAACTGAAGCTTTCTTT
CASSVSTGRGTEAFF
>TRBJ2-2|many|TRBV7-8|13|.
TGTGCCAGCAGCCTACAGGGTTCCGGGGAGCTGTTTTTT
CASSLQGSGELFF
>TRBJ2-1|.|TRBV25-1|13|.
TGTGCCAGCAGTGAATACAAATACAATGAGCAGTTCTTC
CASSEYKYNEQFF
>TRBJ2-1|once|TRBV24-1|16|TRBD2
TGTGCCACCAGTGAACAGACTAGCGGGGTATACAATGAGCAGTTCTTC
CATSEQTSGVYNEQFF
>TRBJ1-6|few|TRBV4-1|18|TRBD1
TGCGCCAGCAGCCCTGGGACAGGGGGGACGGGTGTCAATTCACCCCTCCACTTT
CASSPGTGGTGVNSPLHF
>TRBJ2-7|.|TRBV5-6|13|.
TGTGCCAGCAGCAACCCGACAGCCCACGAGCAGTACTTC
CASSNPTAHEQYF
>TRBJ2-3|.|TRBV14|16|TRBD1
TGTGCCAGCAGCCAACCAAGGGGGCAGAGGACAGATACGCAGTATTTT
CASSQPRGQRTDTQYF
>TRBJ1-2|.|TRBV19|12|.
TGTGCCAGTAACCGACGGACGGACCTCTTCACCTTC
CASNRRTDLFTF
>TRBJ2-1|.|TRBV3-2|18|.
TGTGCCAGCAGCCAAGAAACGGTTGGAGGGACAGGGGACAATGAGCAGTTCTTC
CASSQETVGGTGDNEQFF
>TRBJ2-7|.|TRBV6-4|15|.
TGTGCCAGCAGTGAAAGGGCGGGATCTTCCGACGAGCAGTACTTC
CASSERAGSSDEQYF
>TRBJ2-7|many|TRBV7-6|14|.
TGTGCCAGCAGCCTCGGGACGGAGACCTACGAGCAGTACTTC
CASSLGTETYEQYF
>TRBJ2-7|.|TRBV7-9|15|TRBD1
TGTGCCAGCAGCTTTAGGACAGGGGTCCGAAGCGAGCAGTACTTC
CASSFRTGVRSEQYF
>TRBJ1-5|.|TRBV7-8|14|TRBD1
TGTGCCAGCAGCCGACAGGGGGAAGGTCAGCCCCAGCATTTT
CASSRQGEGQPQHF
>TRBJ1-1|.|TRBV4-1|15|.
TGCGCCAGCAGCCAAGATTGGAGGGGGGACACTGAAGCTTTCTTT
CASSQDWRGDTEAFF
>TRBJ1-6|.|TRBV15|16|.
TGTGCCGCCAGCAGCTTAGGGGCAGGGACTAATTCACCCCTCCACTTT
CAASSLGAGTNSPLHF
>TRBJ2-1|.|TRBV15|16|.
TGTGCCACCAGCAGAGATGGGCTAGCATCCCTCAATGAGCAGTTCTTC
CATSRDGLASLNEQFF
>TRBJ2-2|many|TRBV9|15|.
TGTGCCAGCACCTCAGGAAGCCCGAACACCGGGGAGCTGTTTTTT
CASTSGSPNTGELFF
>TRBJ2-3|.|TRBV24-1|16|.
TGTGCCACCAGTGATTTGCAGGGACCAGGGTTTGGTGGGCAGTATTTC
CATSDLQGPGFGGQYF
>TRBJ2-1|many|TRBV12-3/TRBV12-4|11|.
TGTGCCAGCAGTTTAGCCGATGAGCAGTTCTTC
CASSLADEQFF
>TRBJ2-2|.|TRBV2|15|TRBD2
TGTGCCAGCAGGGGACTAGCGGGAGTAACCGGGGAGCTGTTTTTT
CASRGLAGVTGELFF
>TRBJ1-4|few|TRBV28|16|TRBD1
TGTGCCAGCAGTGCGAAAAGGACAGGGGCTAATGAAAAACTGTTTTTT
CASSAKRTGANEKLFF
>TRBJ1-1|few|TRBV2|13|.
TGTGCCAGCAGTGAACTCCCGAACACTGAAGCTTTCTTT
CASSELPNTEAFF
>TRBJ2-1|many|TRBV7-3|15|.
TGTGCCAGCAGCTTCGGGGACACCCCCTACAATGAGCAGTTCTTC
CASSFGDTPYNEQFF
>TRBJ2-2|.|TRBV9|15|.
TGTGCCAGCAGCGTAGAGGGGGGGAACACCGGGGAGCTGTTTTTT
CASSVEGGNTGELFF